The sequence of this T cell receptor (beta chain) was determined in a study of T cells in Graves' hyperthyroidism and ophthalmopathy. Study conclusions and caveats: Using 13 V-J features, a model discriminated ophthalmopathy from stable hyperthyroidism. Peripheral blood also featured most of the thyroid clonotypes expanded above 0.001.

Using RNA transcripts as the source, TCR beta CDR3 regions were amplified. The HTBI set primed first-round TCR CDR3 RT-PCR. TCRdb processed the multiplex PCR reads anew with MiXCR; each CDR3 protein has one entry. The data contain about 500,000 distinct CDR3 sequences, 15% to 20% of them seen just once; the ten biggest clones take up roughly 15%. This clonotype was seen ten or more times. Its antigen is unknown. Out of roughly 10 ml of fresh peripheral blood came the PBMCs. Germline CDR1 and CDR2: MNHEY and SMNVEV (reference sequence). Trimming stripped 0 bases from V and 1 base from J, with 8 bases between. This CDR3 spans 15 amino acids.

The source material was blood. The clonotype was recovered from a woman between 18 and 30 years old with Graves' ophthalmopathy. The chain recombines TRBV27 with TRBJ2-3, with D perhaps being TRBD1 or TRBD2 (5 bases each). The CDR3: CASSLSMGGTDTQYF. The DNA of the CDR3 is TGTGCCAGCAGTTTATCGATGGGGGGCACAGATACGCAGTATTTT.